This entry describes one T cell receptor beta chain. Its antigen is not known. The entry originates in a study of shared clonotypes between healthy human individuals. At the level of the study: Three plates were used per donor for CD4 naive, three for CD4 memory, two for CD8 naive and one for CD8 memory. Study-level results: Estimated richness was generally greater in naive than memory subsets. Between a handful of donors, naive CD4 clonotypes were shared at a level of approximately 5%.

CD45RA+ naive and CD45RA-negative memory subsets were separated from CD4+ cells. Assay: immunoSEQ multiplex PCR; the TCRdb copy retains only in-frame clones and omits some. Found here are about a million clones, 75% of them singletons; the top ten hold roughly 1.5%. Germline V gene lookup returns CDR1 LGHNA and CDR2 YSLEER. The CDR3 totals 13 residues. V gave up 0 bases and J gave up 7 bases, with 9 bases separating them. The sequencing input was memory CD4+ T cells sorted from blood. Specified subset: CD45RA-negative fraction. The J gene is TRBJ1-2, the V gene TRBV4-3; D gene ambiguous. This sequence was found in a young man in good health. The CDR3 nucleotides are TGCGCCAGCAGCCAAGATGCGTGGGGTGGCTACACCTTC. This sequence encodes CASSQDAWGGYTF.